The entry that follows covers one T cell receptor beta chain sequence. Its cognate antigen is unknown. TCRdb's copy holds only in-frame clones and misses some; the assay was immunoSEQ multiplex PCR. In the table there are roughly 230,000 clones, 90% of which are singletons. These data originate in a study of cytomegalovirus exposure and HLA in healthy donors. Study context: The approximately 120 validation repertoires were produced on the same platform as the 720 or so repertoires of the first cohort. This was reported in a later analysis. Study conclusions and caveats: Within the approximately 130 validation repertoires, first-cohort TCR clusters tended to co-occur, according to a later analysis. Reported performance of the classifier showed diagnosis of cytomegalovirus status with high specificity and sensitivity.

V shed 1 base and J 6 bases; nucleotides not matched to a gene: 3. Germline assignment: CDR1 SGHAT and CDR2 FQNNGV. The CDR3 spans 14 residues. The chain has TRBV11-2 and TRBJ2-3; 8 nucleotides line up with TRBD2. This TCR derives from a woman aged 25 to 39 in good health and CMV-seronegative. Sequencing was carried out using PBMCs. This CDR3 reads CASSLVAGGDTQYF. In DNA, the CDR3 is TGTGCCAGCAGCTTAGTGGCGGGAGGTGATACGCAGTATTTT.